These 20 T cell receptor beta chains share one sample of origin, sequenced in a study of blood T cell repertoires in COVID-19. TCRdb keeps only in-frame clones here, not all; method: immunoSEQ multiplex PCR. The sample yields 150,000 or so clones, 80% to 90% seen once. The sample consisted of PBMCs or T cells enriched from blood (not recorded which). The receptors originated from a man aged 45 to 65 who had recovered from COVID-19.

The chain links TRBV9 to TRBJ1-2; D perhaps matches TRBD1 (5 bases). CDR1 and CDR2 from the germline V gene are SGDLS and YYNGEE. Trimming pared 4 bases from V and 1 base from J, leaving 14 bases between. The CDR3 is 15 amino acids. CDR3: CASSPTGTINYGYTF. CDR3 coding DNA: TGTGCCAGCAGCCCCACAGGCACGATTAACTATGGCTACACCTTC.

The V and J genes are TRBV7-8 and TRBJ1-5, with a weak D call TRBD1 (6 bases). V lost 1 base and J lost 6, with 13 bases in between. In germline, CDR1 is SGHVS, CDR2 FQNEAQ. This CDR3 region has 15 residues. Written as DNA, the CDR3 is TGTGCCAGCAGCTTAGTTTCGGCAGGGGTTCAGCCCCAGCATTTT. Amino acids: CASSLVSAGVQPQHF. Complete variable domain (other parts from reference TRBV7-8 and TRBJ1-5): GAGVSQSPRYKVAKRGQDVALRCDPISGHVSLFWYQQALGQGPEFLTYFQNEAQLDKSGLPSDRFFAERPEGSVSTLKIQRTQQEDSAVYLCASSLVSAGVQPQHFGDGTRLSIL.

CDR3 sequence (DNA): TGTGCCTGGACCGTGGGGGGACTCACTGGAAACACCATATATTTT. Its translation is CAWTVGGLTGNTIYF. The J gene is TRBJ1-3, the V gene TRBV30, with D perhaps matching TRBD1 (5 bases). The CDR3 spans 15 residues. V was clipped by 4 bases and J by 2 bases, with 15 bases between them. The V gene's germline CDR1 is GTSNPN and CDR2 SVGIG (reference sequence).

The CDR3 sequence is CASSPLRDTDSPLHF. Here the CDR3 DNA reads TGTGCCAGCTCACCACTACGGGACACAGATTCACCCCTCCACTTT. The chain has TRBV18 and TRBJ1-6; D may be TRBD1 (6 bases). V shed 1 base and J shed 8 bases, with 12 bases lying between them. Looked up from germline, CDR1 is KGHSH and CDR2 is LQKENI. The CDR3 has 15 residues. Full variable domain (rest looked up from reference TRBV18 and TRBJ1-6): NAGVMQNPRHLVRRRGQEARLRCSPMKGHSHVYWYRQLPEEGLKFMVYLQKENIIDESGMPKERFSAEFPKEGPSILRIQQVVRGDSAAYFCASSPLRDTDSPLHFGNGTRLTVT.

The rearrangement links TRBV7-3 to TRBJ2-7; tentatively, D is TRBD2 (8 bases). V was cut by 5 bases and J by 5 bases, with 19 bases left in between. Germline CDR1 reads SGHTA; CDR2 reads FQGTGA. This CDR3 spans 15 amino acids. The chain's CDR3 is CASSISGTVNDEQYF. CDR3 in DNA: TGTGCCAGCAGCATTAGCGGGACAGTGAACGACGAGCAGTACTTC.

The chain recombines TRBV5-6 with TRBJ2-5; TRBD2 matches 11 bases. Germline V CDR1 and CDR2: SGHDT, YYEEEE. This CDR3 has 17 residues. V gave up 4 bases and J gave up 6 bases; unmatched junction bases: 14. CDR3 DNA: TGTGCCAGCAGCGCCTTAATTAGCGGGAGGGCCGAGAAGACCCAGTACTTC. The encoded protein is CASSALISGRAEKTQYF.

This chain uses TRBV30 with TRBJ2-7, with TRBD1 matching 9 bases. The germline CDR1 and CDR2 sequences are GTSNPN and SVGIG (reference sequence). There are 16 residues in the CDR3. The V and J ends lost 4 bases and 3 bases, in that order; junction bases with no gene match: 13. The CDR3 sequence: CAWMVGRRDRDYEQYF. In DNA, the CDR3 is TGTGCCTGGATGGTTGGCCGCCGGGACAGGGACTACGAGCAGTACTTC.

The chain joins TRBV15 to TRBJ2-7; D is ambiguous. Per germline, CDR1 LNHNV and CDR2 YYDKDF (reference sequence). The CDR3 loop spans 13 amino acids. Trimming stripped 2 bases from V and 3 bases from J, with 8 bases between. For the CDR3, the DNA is TGTGCCACCAGCAGAAAATCTTTCTACGAGCAGTACGTC. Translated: CATSRKSFYEQYV.

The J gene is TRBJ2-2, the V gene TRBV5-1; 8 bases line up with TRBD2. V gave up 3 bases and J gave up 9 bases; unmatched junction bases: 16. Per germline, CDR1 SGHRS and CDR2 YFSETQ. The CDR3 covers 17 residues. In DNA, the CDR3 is TGCGCCAGCAGCTCCGACACCACAGTAGCGGGGTCCCGGGAGCTGTTTTTT. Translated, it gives CASSSDTTVAGSRELFF.

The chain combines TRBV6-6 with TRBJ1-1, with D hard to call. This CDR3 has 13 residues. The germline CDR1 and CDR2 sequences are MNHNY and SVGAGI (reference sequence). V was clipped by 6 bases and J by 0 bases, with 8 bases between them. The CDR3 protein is CASSSSLNTEAFF. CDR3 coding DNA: TGTGCCAGCAGCTCCTCCTTGAACACTGAAGCTTTCTTT.

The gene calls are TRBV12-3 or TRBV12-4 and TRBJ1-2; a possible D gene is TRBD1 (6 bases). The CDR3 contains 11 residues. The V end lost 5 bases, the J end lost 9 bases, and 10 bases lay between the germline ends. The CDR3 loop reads CASSPGQSYTF. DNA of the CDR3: TGTGCCAGCAGTCCCGGACAGAGCTACACCTTC.

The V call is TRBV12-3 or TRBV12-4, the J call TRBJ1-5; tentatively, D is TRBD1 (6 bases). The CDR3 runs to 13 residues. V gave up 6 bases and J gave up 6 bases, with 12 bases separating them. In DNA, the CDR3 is TGTGCCAGCAGCCCGCAGGGGACTCAGCCCCAGCATTTT. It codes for CASSPQGTQPQHF.

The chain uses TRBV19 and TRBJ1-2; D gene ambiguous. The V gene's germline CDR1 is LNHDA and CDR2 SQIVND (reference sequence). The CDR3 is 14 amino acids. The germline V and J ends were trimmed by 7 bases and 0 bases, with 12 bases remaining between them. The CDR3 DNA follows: TGTGCCAGTAAAAAAAATTTAGCTAACTATGGCTACACCTTC. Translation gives CASKKNLANYGYTF. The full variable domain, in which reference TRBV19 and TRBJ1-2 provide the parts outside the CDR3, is DGGITQSPKYLFRKEGQNVTLSCEQNLNHDAMYWYRQDPGQGLRLIYYSQIVNDFQKGDIAEGYSVSREKKESFPLTVTSAQKNPTAFYLCASKKNLANYGYTFGSGTRLTVV.

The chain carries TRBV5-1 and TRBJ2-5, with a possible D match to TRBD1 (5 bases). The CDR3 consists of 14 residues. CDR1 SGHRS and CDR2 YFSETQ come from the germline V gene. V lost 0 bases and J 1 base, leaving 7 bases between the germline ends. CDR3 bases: TGCGCCAGCAGCTTGGACAGGTTCCAAGAGACCCAGTACTTC. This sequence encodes CASSLDRFQETQYF.

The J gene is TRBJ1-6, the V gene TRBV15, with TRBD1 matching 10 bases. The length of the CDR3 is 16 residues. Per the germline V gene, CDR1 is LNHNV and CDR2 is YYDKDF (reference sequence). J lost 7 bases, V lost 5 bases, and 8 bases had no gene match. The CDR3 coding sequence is TGTGCCACCAGCGCTCAGGACAGGGGGACGAATTCACCCCTCCACTTT. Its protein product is CATSAQDRGTNSPLHF.

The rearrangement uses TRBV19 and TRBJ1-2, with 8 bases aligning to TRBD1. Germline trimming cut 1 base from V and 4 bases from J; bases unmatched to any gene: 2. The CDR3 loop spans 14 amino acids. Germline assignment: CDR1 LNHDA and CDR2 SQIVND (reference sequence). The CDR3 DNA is TGTGCCAGTAGTATAGGACAGGGGCGCTATGGCTACACCTTC. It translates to CASSIGQGRYGYTF.

CDR3 protein: CAISESTGEQPQHF. Written as DNA, the CDR3 is TGTGCCATCAGTGAGTCGACAGGGGAACAGCCCCAGCATTTT. This chain uses TRBV10-3 with TRBJ1-5; 8 nucleotides agree with TRBD1. Germline V gene lookup returns CDR1 ENHRY and CDR2 SYGVKD. The ends lost 0 bases at V and 7 bases at J; junction bases unmatched: 2. The CDR3 extends over 14 amino acids.

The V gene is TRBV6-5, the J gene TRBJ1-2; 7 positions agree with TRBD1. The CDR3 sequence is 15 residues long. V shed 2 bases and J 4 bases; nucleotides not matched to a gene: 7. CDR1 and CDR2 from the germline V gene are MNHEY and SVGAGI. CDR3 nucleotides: TGTGCCAGCAGTTACGCGGGGACAGCGGGCTATGGCTACACCTTC. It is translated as CASSYAGTAGYGYTF.

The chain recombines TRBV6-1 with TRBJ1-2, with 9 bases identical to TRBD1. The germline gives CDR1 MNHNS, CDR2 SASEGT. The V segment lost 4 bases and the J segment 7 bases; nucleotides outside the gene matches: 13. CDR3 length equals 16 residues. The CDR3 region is CASSGPGTGIGLGYTF. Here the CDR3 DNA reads TGTGCCAGCAGTGGTCCCGGGACAGGGATAGGGCTTGGCTACACCTTC.

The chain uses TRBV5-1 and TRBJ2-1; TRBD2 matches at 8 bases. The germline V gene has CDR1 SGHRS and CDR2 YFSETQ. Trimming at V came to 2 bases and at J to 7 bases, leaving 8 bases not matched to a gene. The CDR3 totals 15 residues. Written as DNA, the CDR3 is TGCGCCAGCAGCTTTAGCGGGATCCCCGGGAATGAGCAGTTCTTC. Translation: CASSFSGIPGNEQFF.